Listed below are T cell receptor beta chains from one sample, sequenced in a study of prognosis after radiotherapy for stage I lung cancer. TCRdb independently ran MiXCR on the multiplex PCR reads; one entry per CDR3 protein. The repertoire holds more than 25,000 distinct CDR3 sequences, with 32% as singletons. Source: PBMCs, taken before or after stereotactic body radiation therapy (not recorded which). The source is a donor at least 50 years old with non-small cell lung cancer. Both conserved end residues are part of each CDR3. D genes are given only for firm matches. For some rows the clone size is stated as once, few or many, or as a class when expanded; others skip it.

J	V	length	D	size	CDR3	DNA
TRBJ1-1	TRBV6-2/TRBV6-3	15	-	medium-sized	CASSYGGSMNTEAFF	TGTGCCAGCAGTTACGGGGGAAGTATGAACACTGAAGCTTTCTTT
TRBJ2-7	TRBV28	13	TRBD2	few	CASWTSGSYEQYF	TGTGCCAGCTGGACTAGCGGAAGCTACGAGCAGTACTTC
TRBJ2-3	TRBV5-1	21	-	few	CASSLGSRQGRANRISDTQYF	TGCGCCAGCAGCTTAGGCTCCCGACAGGGGAGGGCCAACAGGATCTCAGATACGCAGTATTTT
TRBJ2-2	TRBV12-3/TRBV12-4	13	-	many	CASSLRIFGELFF	TGTGCCAGCAGTTTGAGGATTTTTGGGGAGCTGTTTTTT
TRBJ1-2	TRBV6-5	15	-	-	CASSYARGGRDGYTF	TGTGCCAGCAGTTACGCCCGCGGGGGGCGCGATGGCTACACCTTC
TRBJ1-2	TRBV12-3/TRBV12-4	16	TRBD1	-	CASSLAAGQGARGYTF	TGTGCCAGCAGTTTAGCCGCAGGACAGGGGGCGCGTGGCTACACCTTC
TRBJ1-2	TRBV30	13	-	many	CAWSLMGGNGYTF	TGTGCCTGGAGTCTAATGGGGGGGAATGGCTACACCTTC
TRBJ2-1	TRBV2	14	-	many	CASSEAFPRESKFF	TGTGCCAGCAGTGAAGCGTTCCCCCGGGAGTCTAAGTTCTTC
TRBJ2-7	TRBV20-1	15	TRBD2	many	CSAPALAGFGDEQYF	TGCAGTGCTCCCGCTTTAGCGGGATTCGGGGACGAGCAGTACTTC
TRBJ2-1	TRBV5-1	18	TRBD2	many	CASSGVGLAGNRHNEQFF	TGCGCCAGCAGCGGGGTGGGACTAGCGGGAAATCGGCACAATGAGCAGTTCTTC
TRBJ2-5	TRBV20-1	12	-	many	CSAKLVWETQYF	TGCAGTGCCAAGCTAGTTTGGGAGACCCAGTACTTC
TRBJ1-1	TRBV6-1	15	-	-	CASSRTPDGYTEAFF	TGTGCCAGCAGCCGAACCCCGGACGGATACACTGAAGCTTTCTTT
TRBJ2-4	TRBV20-1	13	-	few	CSAYGTMGNIQYF	TGCAGTGCTTACGGGACAATGGGGAACATTCAGTACTTC
TRBJ2-5	TRBV20-1	13	TRBD2	many	CSAPGAGGETQYF	TGCAGTGCCCCCGGGGCGGGAGGAGAGACCCAGTACTTC
TRBJ2-5	TRBV9	17	TRBD2	many	CASSVGGTSGPQETQYF	TGTGCCAGCAGCGTAGGGGGGACTAGCGGGCCCCAAGAGACCCAGTACTTC
TRBJ2-7	TRBV28	16	TRBD2	many	CASSPSGLAGESEQYF	TGTGCCAGCAGTCCAAGCGGACTAGCGGGAGAGAGCGAGCAGTACTTC
TRBJ2-2	TRBV6-9	17	TRBD1	-	CASSEWDRNPNTVELFF	TGCGCCAGCAGTGAGTGGGACAGAAACCCTAACACCGTGGAGCTGTTTTTT
TRBJ2-7	TRBV5-5	15	-	many	CASSTRGMGPYEQYF	TGTGCCAGCAGCACCCGCGGGATGGGCCCCTACGAGCAGTACTTC
TRBJ1-3	TRBV20-1	13	-	many	CSAPSGSLSAIYF	TGCAGTGCTCCATCGGGCTCCCTGAGCGCCATATATTTT
TRBJ2-7	TRBV10-3	15	-	many	CAISESDSFSYEQYF	TGTGCCATCAGCGAGTCTGACTCATTCTCCTACGAGCAGTACTTC
TRBJ2-3	TRBV30	12	-	-	CARSSRDQPQYF	TGTGCCCGGAGTTCTAGGGATCAGCCCCAGTATTTT
TRBJ1-2	TRBV9	15	-	-	CASSGSTGTFSGYTF	TGTGCCAGCAGCGGAAGTACAGGGACCTTCTCTGGCTACACCTTC
TRBJ2-1	TRBV5-4	18	TRBD2	-	CASSPGGGLAGGYNEQFF	TGTGCCAGCAGCCCAGGGGGGGGACTAGCGGGAGGATACAATGAGCAGTTCTTC
TRBJ2-3	TRBV6-4	14	-	-	CASSYGVYQDTQYF	TGTGCCAGTTCGTACGGGGTTTACCAAGATACGCAGTATTTT
TRBJ1-2	TRBV12-3/TRBV12-4	14	-	many	CASSFAEGTMGYTF	TGTGCCAGCAGTTTCGCGGAGGGGACTATGGGCTACACCTTC
TRBJ2-1	TRBV9	15	TRBD2	many	CASSPGLAEIHEQFF	TGTGCCAGCAGCCCAGGACTAGCGGAAATACATGAGCAGTTCTTC
TRBJ2-7	TRBV5-5	15	-	many	CASSLFSPGIYEQYF	TGTGCCAGCAGCTTGTTTTCCCCAGGGATATACGAGCAGTACTTC
TRBJ2-2	TRBV2	14	-	-	CASSARVWTGDLFF	TGTGCCAGCAGTGCCAGGGTATGGACCGGGGATCTGTTTTTT
TRBJ2-2	TRBV2	13	-	many	CASSEEYTGELFF	TGTGCCAGCAGTGAGGAGTACACCGGGGAGCTGTTTTTT
TRBJ2-7	TRBV20-1	14	TRBD1	-	CSSRGGTGSYEQYF	TGCAGTTCGAGGGGGGGGACAGGGTCCTACGAGCAGTACTTC
TRBJ2-3	TRBV18	18	TRBD2	few	CASSPLLLAGGATDTQYF	TGTGCCAGCTCACCCCTCCTCTTAGCGGGAGGTGCCACAGATACGCAGTATTTT
TRBJ2-7	TRBV4-1	13	-	many	CASSQDWDLPEDF	TGCGCCAGCAGCCAAGATTGGGACCTACCTGAGGACTTC
TRBJ2-3	TRBV2	14	TRBD1	many	CASTQGVFGDTQYF	TGTGCCAGCACCCAGGGGGTGTTCGGAGATACGCAGTATTTT
TRBJ2-5	TRBV19	15	-	many	CASSQGGLAKETQYF	TGTGCCAGTAGTCAGGGCGGGTTAGCTAAAGAGACCCAGTACTTC
TRBJ2-4	TRBV11-1	12	-	-	CASSLPKNIQYF	TGTGCCAGCAGTCTTCCCAAAAACATTCAGTACTTC
TRBJ2-1	TRBV5-6	14	-	-	CASSYSCTYNEQFF	-
TRBJ1-1	TRBV20-1	15	-	few	CSAIKVGGGNTEAFF	TGCAGTGCTATTAAGGTGGGAGGAGGGAACACTGAAGCTTTCTTT
TRBJ2-3	TRBV27	14	TRBD2	many	CASSLLAGADTQYF	TGTGCCAGCAGTTTACTAGCGGGAGCGGATACGCAGTATTTT
TRBJ2-7	TRBV19	18	-	many	CASSTWVAESSSSYEQYF	TGTGCCAGTAGTACGTGGGTAGCGGAATCCTCGAGCTCCTACGAGCAGTACTTC
TRBJ2-1	TRBV27	14	-	medium-sized	CASSFLAADNEQFF	TGTGCCAGCAGTTTCCTAGCAGCCGACAATGAGCAGTTCTTC
TRBJ1-6	TRBV7-4	16	-	many	CASSLVQGTYNSPLHF	TGTGCCAGCAGCTTAGTACAGGGAACCTATAATTCACCCCTCCACTTT
TRBJ2-7	TRBV6-1	14	TRBD2	many	CASRAGLAGNEQYF	TGTGCCAGCAGGGCGGGACTAGCGGGAAACGAGCAGTACTTC
TRBJ2-3	TRBV28	13	-	many	CASSLPSTDTQYF	TGTGCCAGCAGTTTACCTAGCACAGATACGCAGTATTTT
TRBJ2-1	TRBV15	15	-	many	CATSAGTLTLGEQFF	TGTGCCACCAGCGCCGGGACCCTGACCTTGGGTGAGCAGTTCTTC
TRBJ2-2	TRBV20-1	14	-	many	CSASETANTGELFF	TGCAGTGCTAGCGAGACGGCGAACACCGGGGAGCTGTTTTTT
TRBJ1-5	TRBV27	14	-	many	CASSPSMGWQPQHF	TGTGCCAGCAGTCCCTCGATGGGTTGGCAGCCCCAGCATTTT
TRBJ2-1	TRBV4-1	17	-	many	CASSQDGGGMTRNEQFF	TGCGCCAGCAGCCAAGATGGGGGCGGGATGACGCGGAATGAGCAGTTCTTC
TRBJ2-5	TRBV5-1	16	-	-	CASSLEQGGRRETQYF	TGCGCCAGCAGCTTGGAACAGGGCGGACGGCGAGAGACCCAGTACTTC
TRBJ1-6	TRBV20-1	17	TRBD1	many	CSARGIRDSNYNSPLHF	TGCAGTGCCAGGGGGATCAGGGACAGTAACTATAATTCACCCCTCCACTTT
TRBJ1-2	TRBV24-1	15	-	many	CATSDPGDPNYGYTF	TGTGCCACCAGTGATCCAGGGGACCCGAACTATGGCTACACCTTC
TRBJ1-1	TRBV12-3/TRBV12-4	14	-	many	CASSGGAVLTEAFF	TGTGCCAGTTCTGGGGGGGCGGTCTTGACTGAAGCTTTCTTT
TRBJ2-7	TRBV4-1	14	-	many	CASSQDARVDEQYF	TGCGCCAGCAGCCAAGATGCCAGGGTCGACGAGCAGTACTTC
TRBJ2-1	TRBV5-1	16	-	-	CASSLEQVTQSNEQFF	TGCGCCAGCAGCTTGGAACAGGTCACCCAGAGCAACGAGCAGTTCTTC
TRBJ2-2	TRBV11-3	21	TRBD2	-	CASSTRQKGISGGESIGELFF	TGTGCCAGCAGCACACGCCAAAAAGGGATTAGCGGGGGGGAATCGATCGGGGAGCTGTTTTTT
TRBJ2-7	TRBV6-2/TRBV6-3	14	-	-	CASSPSGHAYGQYF	TGTGCCAGCAGTCCTTCCGGGCACGCCTACGGGCAGTACTTC